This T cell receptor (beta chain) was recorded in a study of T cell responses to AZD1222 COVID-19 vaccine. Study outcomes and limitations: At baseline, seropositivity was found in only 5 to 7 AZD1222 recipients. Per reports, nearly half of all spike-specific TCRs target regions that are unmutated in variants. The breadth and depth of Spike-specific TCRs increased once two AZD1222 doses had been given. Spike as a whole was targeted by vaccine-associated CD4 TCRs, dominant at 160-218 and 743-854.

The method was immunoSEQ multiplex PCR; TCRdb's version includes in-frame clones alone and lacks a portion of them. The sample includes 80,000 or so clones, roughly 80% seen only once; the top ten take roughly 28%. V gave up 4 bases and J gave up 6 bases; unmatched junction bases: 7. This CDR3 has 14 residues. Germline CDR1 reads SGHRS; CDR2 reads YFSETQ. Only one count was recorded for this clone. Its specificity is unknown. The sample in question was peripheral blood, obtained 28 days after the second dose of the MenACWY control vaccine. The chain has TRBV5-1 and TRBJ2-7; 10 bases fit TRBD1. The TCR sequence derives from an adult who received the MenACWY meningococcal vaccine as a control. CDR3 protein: CASSPGQGDSEQYF. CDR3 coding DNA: TGCGCCAGCAGCCCAGGACAGGGGGATTCCGAGCAGTACTTC.